This T cell receptor beta chain was identified in a study of cytomegalovirus exposure and HLA in healthy donors. Study in general: Across some 400 genotyped donors, around 82% landed in the Caucasian-associated ancestry cluster. Study outcomes and limitations: Accurate prediction of most subjects' HLA-A and HLA-B alleles from TCR beta sequences was reported. The study put 150 or so TCR beta chains on its list as cytomegalovirus-associated.

There are 12 residues in the CDR3. Germline CDR1 and CDR2: WNHNN and SYGVQD (reference sequence). V shed 9 bases and J shed 9 bases, with 14 bases lying between them. Primers for the PCR totalled 60 Vbeta and 13 Jbeta. Using immunoSEQ multiplex PCR, the repertoire was profiled, and TCRdb retains in-frame clones only, with some absent. Of about 180,000 clones in the sample, 65% to 85% were seen once. A remark on this clone: What it binds is unknown.

The sample taken for sequencing was PBMCs. The TCR comes from a girl between 10 and 17 years old in good health and CMV-seropositive. This chain joins TRBV10-1 and TRBJ2-2, with D maybe TRBD1 (5 bases). The chain's CDR3 is CARADRERELFF. As DNA, the CDR3 is TGCGCCAGGGCTGACAGAGAAAGGGAGCTGTTTTTT.